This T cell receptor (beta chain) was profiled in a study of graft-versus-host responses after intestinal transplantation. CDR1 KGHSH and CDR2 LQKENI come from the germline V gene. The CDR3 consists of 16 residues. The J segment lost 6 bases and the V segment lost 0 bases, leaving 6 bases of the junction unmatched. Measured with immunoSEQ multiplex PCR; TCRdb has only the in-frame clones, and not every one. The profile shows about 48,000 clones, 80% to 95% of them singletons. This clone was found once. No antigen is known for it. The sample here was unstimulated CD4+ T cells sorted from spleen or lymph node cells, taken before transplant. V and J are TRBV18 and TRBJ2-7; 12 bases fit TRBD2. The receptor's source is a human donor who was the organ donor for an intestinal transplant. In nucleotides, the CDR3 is TGTGCCAGCTCACCACCCCTAGCGGGAGGGCCAGGCGAGCAGTACTTC. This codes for CASSPPLAGGPGEQYF.